The rows below give T cell receptor beta chains drawn from one sample of a study of response to subunit inactivated influenza vaccine. From the RT-PCR reads, TCRdb called clonotypes with MiXCR, one entry per CDR3 protein. The top ten clones hold about 1.9% of a sample with some 500,000 distinct CDR3 sequences, less than 30% of them seen once. The starting material was CD4+ T cells sorted from PBMCs, obtained 5 days after vaccination. The receptors shown here come from a man aged 45-65 years who received an inactivated influenza vaccine. Both conserved end residues are part of each CDR3. The D gene is left open where the match is weak. The listing skips clone size in some rows; elsewhere it reads once, few, many or a size class.

V gene	J gene	D gene	clone size	CDR3 protein	CDR3 DNA
TRBV10-3	TRBJ2-3	-	once	CAISDPDTQYF	TGTGCCATCAGTGACCCGGATACGCAGTATTTT
TRBV24-1	TRBJ2-7	-	-	CATSTTGSYEQYF	TGTGCCACCAGTACGACAGGTTCCTACGAGCAGTACTTC
TRBV15	TRBJ2-5	-	-	CATSRVDRRGETQYF	TGTGCCACCAGCAGAGTGGACAGACGAGGGGAGACCCAGTACTTC
TRBV28	TRBJ2-5	-	few	CASRIGAQETQYF	TGTGCCAGCAGGATCGGGGCCCAAGAGACCCAGTACTTC
TRBV12-3/TRBV12-4	TRBJ2-1	-	few	CASTRGGPSYNEQFF	TGTGCCAGCACCCGGGGAGGCCCCTCCTACAATGAGCAGTTCTTC
TRBV9	TRBJ2-1	TRBD2	-	CASSALAGPGDEQFF	TGTGCCAGCAGCGCACTAGCGGGGCCGGGTGATGAGCAGTTCTTC
TRBV6-2/TRBV6-3	TRBJ1-6	-	few	CASSFVSYNSPLHF	TGTGCCAGCAGTTTCGTCTCCTATAATTCACCCCTCCACTTT
TRBV20-1	TRBJ1-5	TRBD1	-	CSATQGASNQPQHF	TGCAGTGCTACCCAGGGGGCTAGCAATCAGCCCCAGCATTTT
TRBV10-3	TRBJ2-1	TRBD2	few	CAISRRGESSYNEQFF	TGTGCCATCAGCAGGCGGGGGGAGAGCTCCTACAATGAGCAGTTCTTC
TRBV7-6	TRBJ2-5	TRBD1	-	CASSLAWTGKETQYF	TGTGCCAGCAGCTTAGCGTGGACAGGGAAAGAGACCCAGTACTTC
TRBV6-5	TRBJ1-6	-	-	CASSYSDPNSPLHF	TGTGCCAGCAGTTACTCGGACCCTAATTCACCCCTCCACTTT
TRBV12-3/TRBV12-4	TRBJ2-2	-	few	CASSRVGALNTGELFF	TGTGCCAGCAGCCGCGTGGGGGCGCTGAACACCGGGGAGCTGTTTTTT
TRBV29-1	TRBJ1-2	TRBD1	few	CSIRDSYGYTF	TGCAGCATCCGGGACAGCTATGGCTACACCTTC
TRBV5-1	TRBJ2-1	TRBD2	-	CASSHGLAGGSYNEQFF	TGCGCCAGCAGCCATGGACTAGCGGGAGGTAGCTACAATGAGCAGTTCTTC
TRBV20-1	TRBJ2-7	TRBD2	few	CSVTGGPPSYEQYF	TGCAGTGTGACGGGAGGGCCCCCCTCCTACGAGCAGTACTTC
TRBV7-2	TRBJ2-3	-	-	CASSLDEVGTDTQYF	TGTGCCAGCAGCTTAGACGAAGTAGGGACAGATACGCAGTATTTT
TRBV4-1	TRBJ2-5	-	few	CASSPWTDRQGTQYF	TGCGCCAGCAGCCCGTGGACAGATCGCCAAGGGACCCAGTACTTC
TRBV12-3/TRBV12-4	TRBJ2-4	TRBD1	-	CASSLPQTGAGNIQYF	TGTGCCAGCAGTTTACCCCAGACAGGGGCGGGAAACATTCAGTACTTC